This T cell receptor beta chain was retrieved from a study of T cell responses to AZD1222 COVID-19 vaccine. Points from the study as a whole: Spike-specific TCR breadth and depth grew following two AZD1222 doses.

There are 17 residues in the CDR3. Germline trimming cut 4 bases from V and 4 bases from J; bases unmatched to any gene: 6. Germline V gene lookup returns CDR1 SGHAT and CDR2 FQNNGV. Profiled with immunoSEQ multiplex PCR; TCRdb holds only in-frame clones, not every one. The repertoire holds 68,000 or so clones, with 88% as singletons. In regard to this clone: Its antigen is not known.

This clonotype was sampled from an adult in good health. The starting material was peripheral blood, obtained on day 0 of AZD1222 vaccination. The chain couples TRBV11-2 to TRBJ2-1, with 14 bases aligning to TRBD2. The CDR3 protein is CASSSRTSGRMYNEQFF. The CDR3 nucleotides read TGTGCCAGCAGCTCGCGGACTAGCGGGAGGATGTACAATGAGCAGTTCTTC. Using reference TRBV11-2 and TRBJ2-1 for the parts outside the CDR3, the full variable domain is EAGVAQSPRYKIIEKRQSVAFWCNPISGHATLYWYQQILGQGPKLLIQFQNNGVVDDSQLPKDRFSAERLKGVDSTLKIQPAKLEDSAVYLCASSSRTSGRMYNEQFFGPGTRLTVL.